The sequence of this T cell receptor beta chain was determined in a study of T cell responses to AZD1222 COVID-19 vaccine. Study-wide results and limits: The number of AZD1222 recipients seropositive at baseline was only five to seven.

TCRdb's table, derived via immunoSEQ multiplex PCR, lists solely in-frame clones and lacks some. The table shows 150,000 to 200,000 clones, with approximately 89% occurring only once. In the case of this clone: The antigen remains undetermined.

V shed 3 bases and J 3 bases; nucleotides not matched to a gene: 12. Germline CDR1 reads SGHVS; CDR2 reads FQNEAQ. The CDR3 covers 18 residues. This TCR was recovered from an adult in good health. The V call is TRBV7-8, the J call TRBJ2-1, with 9 positions matching TRBD2. The sequences come from peripheral blood, collected on day 0 of AZD1222 vaccination. Here the CDR3 DNA reads TGTGCCAGCAGCTTCCCCCATCTTAGCGGGAGAGGCTACAATGAGCAGTTCTTC. It encodes CASSFPHLSGRGYNEQFF.